These 13 T cell receptor beta chains came from one sample sequenced in a study of monozygotic twins with cystic fibrosis. Clones were read by immunoSEQ multiplex PCR, and TCRdb kept only the in-frame ones, dropping some. The sample records 34,000 or so clones, approximately 92% being singletons. The source material was blood. These receptor sequences come from a girl aged 2 to 10 with cystic fibrosis.

J is TRBJ1-2 and V is TRBV6-5; TRBD1 matches at 11 bases. This CDR3 spans 13 amino acids. In germline, CDR1 is MNHEY, CDR2 SVGAGI. J lost 7 bases, V lost 2 bases, and 0 bases had no gene match. The CDR3 here is CASSYGTGGGYTF. The CDR3 DNA is TGTGCCAGCAGTTACGGGACAGGGGGTGGCTACACCTTC.

This clone was observed a single time. CDR3 region: CASSQDLDNEQFF. Written as DNA, the CDR3 is TGCGCCAGCAGCCAAGATTTAGACAATGAGCAGTTCTTC. The chain links TRBV4-3 to TRBJ2-1, with D hard to call. With 0 bases removed from V and 5 bases from J, the gap between germline ends came to 5 bases. In germline, CDR1 is LGHNA, CDR2 YSLEER. This CDR3 spans 13 amino acids.

The chain joins TRBV29-1 to TRBJ2-3; 12 nucleotides line up with TRBD2. CDR1 and CDR2 (germline): SQVTM, ANQGSEA. V gave up 6 bases and J gave up 6 bases; unmatched junction bases: 7. CDR3 length: 14 amino acids. CDR3 amino acids: CSVAGLAGGDTQYF. CDR3 DNA: TGCAGCGTCGCTGGGCTAGCGGGAGGGGATACGCAGTATTTT.

V gene TRBV9 combines with J gene TRBJ2-7, with D uncertain. V was cut by 3 bases and J by 3 bases, with 10 bases left in between. CDR1 and CDR2 from the germline V gene are SGDLS and YYNGEE. The CDR3 covers 13 residues. CDR3 residues: CASSAENSYEQYF. CDR3 nucleotides: TGTGCCAGCAGCGCGGAAAACAGCTACGAGCAGTACTTC.

The rearrangement joins TRBV29-1 to TRBJ2-7; 9 bases match TRBD2. Germline CDR1 reads SQVTM; CDR2 reads ANQGSEA. The junction had 10 bases not matched to a gene; V was cut back by 4 bases and J by 0 bases. The CDR3 has 16 residues. Written as DNA, the CDR3 is TGCAGCGTTGTGCCATTGACTAGCGGAGTCTCCTACGAGCAGTACTTC. Translating gives CSVVPLTSGVSYEQYF.

The V gene is TRBV27, the J gene TRBJ1-4; the D is unclear. Trimming shortened V by 8 bases and J by 5 bases, and 15 bases separated the two germline ends. The germline V gene encodes CDR1 MNHEY and CDR2 SMNVEV (reference sequence). The CDR3 sequence is 14 residues long. In DNA, the CDR3 is TGTGCCAGCGGCCCCCCTGGCAGGAATGAAAAACTGTTTTTT. This sequence encodes CASGPPGRNEKLFF.

The chain uses TRBV7-9 and TRBJ1-1; D is perhaps TRBD1 (6 bases). CDR1 and CDR2 from the germline V gene are SEHNR and FQNEAQ (reference sequence). V was pared by 5 bases and J by 8 bases, with 18 bases between. The CDR3 is 14 amino acids. CDR3 protein: CASSLRGFTGEAFF. As DNA, the CDR3 is TGTGCCAGCAGCCTCCGGGGATTTACAGGGGAAGCTTTCTTT.

V is TRBV6-6 and J is TRBJ2-1, with TRBD2 matching 10 bases. This CDR3 has 15 amino acids. CDR1 and CDR2 (germline): MNHNY, SVGAGI (reference sequence). The V segment lost 2 bases and the J segment 10 bases; nucleotides outside the gene matches: 8. DNA of the CDR3: TGTGCCAGCAGTTACCTAGCGGGAGTATCAGGGGAGCAGTTCTTC. This translates into CASSYLAGVSGEQFF.

The gene calls are TRBV18 and TRBJ1-4; 8 nucleotides agree with TRBD1. The V and J ends lost 3 bases and 4 bases, in that order; junction bases with no gene match: 1. The germline gives CDR1 KGHSH, CDR2 LQKENI. The CDR3 has 14 residues. This CDR3 reads CASSPGQDNEKLFF. CDR3 nucleotide sequence: TGTGCCAGCTCACCGGGACAGGATAATGAAAAACTGTTTTTT.

This rearrangement joins TRBV7-6 to TRBJ2-7; D gene uncertain. CDR3 length: 12 residues. From germline, CDR1 is SGHVS and CDR2 FNYEAQ. Trimming left V 2 bases short and J 3 bases short, with 5 bases between. Here the CDR3 reads CASSLKDYEQYF. The CDR3 region has the DNA TGTGCCAGCAGCTTAAAAGACTACGAGCAGTACTTC.

This CDR3 is CASSPRQGVPGANVLTF. The CDR3 region has the DNA TGTGCCAGCAGCCCGAGACAGGGGGTACCTGGGGCCAACGTCCTGACTTTC. V gene TRBV7-2 combines with J gene TRBJ2-6; 9 bases map to TRBD1. The CDR3 sequence is 17 residues long. Losses at the gene ends were 5 bases for V and 2 bases for J; bases not matched to a gene: 7. Per the germline V gene, CDR1 is SGHTA and CDR2 is FQGNSA.

The chain couples TRBV11-2 to TRBJ2-1; no firm D call. Germline CDR1 is SGHAT and CDR2 is FQNNGV. V lost 3 bases, J lost 2 bases, and 11 bases lay in between. The CDR3 has 15 residues. The CDR3 is CASSFPQFPYNEQFF. The CDR3 nucleotides are TGTGCCAGCAGCTTTCCCCAGTTCCCCTACAATGAGCAGTTCTTC.

This chain uses TRBV14 with TRBJ1-1; D gene unclear. The CDR3 is 12 amino acids. CDR1 SGHDN and CDR2 FVKESK come from the germline V gene. V was cut by 1 base and J by 7 bases, with 7 bases left in between. CDR3 protein: CASSQGAGEAFF. CDR3 nucleotides: TGTGCCAGCAGCCAAGGTGCGGGTGAAGCTTTCTTT.